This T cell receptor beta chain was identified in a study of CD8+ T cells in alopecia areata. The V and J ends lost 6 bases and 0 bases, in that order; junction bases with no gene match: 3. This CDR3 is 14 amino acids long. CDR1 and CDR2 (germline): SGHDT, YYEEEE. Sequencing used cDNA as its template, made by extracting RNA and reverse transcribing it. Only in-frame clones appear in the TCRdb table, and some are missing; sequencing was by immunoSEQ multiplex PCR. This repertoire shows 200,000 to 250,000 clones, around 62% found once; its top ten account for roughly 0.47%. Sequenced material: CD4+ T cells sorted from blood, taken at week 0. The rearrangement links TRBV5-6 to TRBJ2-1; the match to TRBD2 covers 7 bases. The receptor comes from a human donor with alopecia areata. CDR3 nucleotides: TGTGCCAGCACGGAGCGGGACTCCTACAATGAGCAGTTCTTC. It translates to CASTERDSYNEQFF.